One sample yielded the 10 T cell receptor beta chains listed below, sequenced in a study of blood T cell repertoires in COVID-19. Sequencing was performed with immunoSEQ multiplex PCR; in TCRdb, only in-frame clones are kept and a portion is missing. The sample consists of some 220,000 clones, around 81% of them appearing once. Sequencing input: peripheral blood. Source of these receptors: a woman aged 60-75 years with active or convalescent COVID-19.

V is TRBV6-5 and J is TRBJ2-1, with 12 bases lining up with TRBD2. Germline V gene data show CDR1 as MNHEY and CDR2 as SVGAGI. The CDR3 extends over 16 amino acids. V gave up 0 bases and J gave up 6 bases; unmatched junction bases: 3. The CDR3 region is CASSYSGTSGPNEQFF. The CDR3 nucleotides read TGTGCCAGCAGTTACTCCGGGACTAGCGGGCCCAATGAGCAGTTCTTC.

The chain combines TRBV11-2 with TRBJ2-3; a weak D match, TRBD2 (6 bases). Germline assignment: CDR1 SGHAT and CDR2 FQNNGV. The V and J ends lost 4 bases and 1 base respectively, with 18 bases between them. The CDR3 runs to 17 residues. CDR3 nucleotide sequence: TGTGCCAGCAGCTCAGGATCTAGCGTTCCCGGCACAGATACGCAGTATTTT. Amino acids: CASSSGSSVPGTDTQYF.

V gene TRBV7-9 combines with J gene TRBJ2-7, with 14 bases identical to TRBD2. The length of the CDR3 is 17 residues. In germline, CDR1 is SEHNR, CDR2 FQNEAQ (reference sequence). With 5 bases clipped from V and 3 bases from J, the junction kept 9 bases outside the gene matches. Here the CDR3 reads CASSPGTSGRNNYEQYF. CDR3 DNA: TGTGCCAGCAGCCCGGGGACTAGCGGGAGAAATAACTACGAGCAGTACTTC. Combining the CDR3 with reference TRBV7-9 and TRBJ2-7 gives the whole variable domain DTGVSQNPRHKITKRGQNVTFRCDPISEHNRLYWYRQTLGQGPEFLTYFQNEAQLEKSRLLSDRFSAERPKGSFSTLEIQRTEQGDSAMYLCASSPGTSGRNNYEQYFGPGTRLTVT.

The chain uses TRBV29-1 and TRBJ1-1; TRBD1 is a possible D gene (6 bases). This CDR3 spans 17 amino acids. V was pared by 6 bases and J by 5 bases, with 28 bases between. CDR1 SQVTM and CDR2 ANQGSEA come from the germline V gene. CDR3 sequence reads: CSVGGGRAGVPPTEAFF. As DNA, the CDR3 is TGCAGCGTGGGGGGGGGAAGGGCAGGGGTCCCCCCAACTGAAGCTTTCTTT.

This chain links TRBV5-1 with TRBJ1-1; D is undetermined. Germline CDR1 reads SGHRS; CDR2 reads YFSETQ. Trimming took off 0 bases at V and 4 bases at J, with 16 bases between the two ends. CDR3 length equals 16 residues. The CDR3 is CASSLATSRRATEAFF. The DNA for the CDR3 is TGCGCCAGCAGCTTGGCTACCTCTAGGAGGGCCACTGAAGCTTTCTTT. The full variable domain, in which reference TRBV5-1 and TRBJ1-1 provide the parts outside the CDR3, is KAGVTQTPRYLIKTRGQQVTLSCSPISGHRSVSWYQQTPGQGLQFLFEYFSETQRNKGNFPGRFSGRQFSNSRSEMNVSTLELGDSALYLCASSLATSRRATEAFFGQGTRLTVV.

The rearrangement links TRBV5-6 to TRBJ1-2; no reliable D call. CDR1 SGHDT and CDR2 YYEEEE come from the germline V gene. Trimming removed 4 bases at V and 4 bases at J, with 14 bases between. There are 14 residues in the CDR3. Here the CDR3 reads CASSPIEAGYGYTF. The CDR3 DNA follows: TGTGCCAGCAGCCCCATTGAGGCCGGCTATGGCTACACCTTC.

This sequence joins TRBV7-2 and TRBJ2-7; 9 nucleotides match TRBD2. In germline, CDR1 is SGHTA, CDR2 FQGNSA. V shed 1 base and J 3 bases; nucleotides not matched to a gene: 4. The CDR3 has 15 residues. CDR3 nucleotides: TGTGCCAGCAGCTTAGAAGGGACTAGCCGCTACGAGCAGTACTTC. Translation: CASSLEGTSRYEQYF.

The chain couples TRBV19 to TRBJ1-2; the D gene is possibly TRBD1 (6 bases). Germline CDR1 LNHDA, CDR2 SQIVND (reference sequence). This CDR3 has 13 residues. The V end was cut by 6 bases, the J end by 8 bases, with 16 bases between. CDR3 residues: CASRTQGGAGYTF. In DNA, the CDR3 is TGTGCCAGTAGAACACAGGGCGGCGCAGGCTACACCTTC.

This clone was detected only once. The chain combines TRBV19 with TRBJ1-4, with D possibly matching TRBD1 (6 bases). Germline CDR1 reads LNHDA; CDR2 reads SQIVND (reference sequence). V lost 4 bases and J 8 bases, leaving 14 bases between the germline ends. This CDR3 has 14 residues. The CDR3 region has the DNA TGTGCCAGTAGTACCATGGGGGCCGACGAAAAACTGTTTTTT. It codes for CASSTMGADEKLFF.

The chain has TRBV6-5 and TRBJ1-1; TRBD1 matches at 10 bases. In germline, CDR1 is MNHEY, CDR2 SVGAGI. The CDR3 runs 15 residues. The J segment lost 7 bases and the V segment lost 6 bases, leaving 11 bases of the junction unmatched. The CDR3, as DNA: TGTGCCAGCAGCCCCAAGTGGACAGGGGGATTTGAAGCTTTCTTT. Translated, it gives CASSPKWTGGFEAFF.